One sample yielded the 2 T cell receptor beta chains listed below, sequenced in a study of blood T cell repertoires in COVID-19. Method: immunoSEQ multiplex PCR; TCRdb's copy keeps in-frame clones and lacks some. The sample includes about 480,000 clones, approximately 88% of them seen just once. Material: PBMCs or T cells enriched from blood (not recorded which). The receptors were sampled from a woman aged 40-49 years who had recovered from COVID-19.

On this clone itself: This sample includes further DNA sequences coding for the same CDR3. CDR3 region: CASSQERGGRIDYGYTF. The CDR3 DNA follows: TGCGCCAGCAGCCAAGAACGCGGAGGGAGGATTGACTATGGCTACACCTTC. This chain connects TRBV4-1 to TRBJ1-2; D gene ambiguous. In germline, CDR1 is MGHRA, CDR2 YSYEKL. V was clipped by 0 bases and J by 3 bases, with 17 bases between them. This CDR3 contains 17 residues.

The chain couples TRBV4-3 to TRBJ2-7; D might be TRBD2 (6 bases). CDR1 is LGHNA and CDR2 is YSLEER in the germline V gene. Trimming removed 1 base from V and 2 bases from J, with 9 bases in between. The CDR3 sequence is 14 residues long. This chain's CDR3 is CASSQGTSTYEQYF. The CDR3 region has the DNA TGCGCCAGCAGCCAAGGTACTAGCACCTACGAGCAGTACTTC.